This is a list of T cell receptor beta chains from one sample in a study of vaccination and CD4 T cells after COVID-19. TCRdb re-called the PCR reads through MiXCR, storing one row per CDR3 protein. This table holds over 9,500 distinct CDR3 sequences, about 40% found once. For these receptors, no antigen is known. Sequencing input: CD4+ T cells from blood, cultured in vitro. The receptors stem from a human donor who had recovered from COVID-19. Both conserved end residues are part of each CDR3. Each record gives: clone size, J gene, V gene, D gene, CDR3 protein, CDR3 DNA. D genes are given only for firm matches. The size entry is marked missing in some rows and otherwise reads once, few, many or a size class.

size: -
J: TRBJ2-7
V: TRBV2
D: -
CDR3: CASSVTGREQYF
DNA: TGTGCCAGCAGCGTGACAGGCCGCGAGCAGTACTTC

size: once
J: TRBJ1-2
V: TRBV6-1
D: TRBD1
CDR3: CAIQGAINYGYTF
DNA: TGTGCCATCCAGGGGGCGATCAACTATGGCTACACCTTC

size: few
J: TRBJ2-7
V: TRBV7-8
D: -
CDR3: CASSSLGGGSSYEQYF
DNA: TGTGCCAGCAGCTCCCTAGGGGGGGGTTCCTCCTACGAGCAGTACTTC

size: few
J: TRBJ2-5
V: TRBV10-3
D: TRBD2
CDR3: CAISGSSGERETQYF
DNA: TGTGCCATCAGTGGGTCTAGCGGGGAGAGGGAGACCCAGTACTTC

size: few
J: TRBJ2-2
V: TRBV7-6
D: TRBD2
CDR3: CASSPGLEAGELFF
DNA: TGTGCCAGCAGCCCGGGACTAGAGGCCGGGGAGCTGTTTTTT

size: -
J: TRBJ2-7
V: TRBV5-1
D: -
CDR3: CASSLVVGYTLQYF
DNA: TGCGCCAGCAGCTTGGTTGTAGGGTACACGCTACAGTACTTC

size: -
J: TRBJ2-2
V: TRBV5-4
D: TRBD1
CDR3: CASSSPTGSTGELFF
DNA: TGTGCCAGCAGCTCCCCGACAGGGAGCACCGGGGAGCTGTTTTTT

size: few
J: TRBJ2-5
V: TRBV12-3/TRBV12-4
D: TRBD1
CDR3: CASSLYGQGKETQYF
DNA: TGTGCCAGCAGTCTCTACGGACAGGGTAAAGAGACCCAGTACTTC

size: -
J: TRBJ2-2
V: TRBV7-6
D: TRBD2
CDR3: CASSSGLAGAANTGELFF
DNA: TGTGCCAGCAGCTCGGGACTAGCGGGGGCCGCGAACACCGGGGAGCTGTTTTTT

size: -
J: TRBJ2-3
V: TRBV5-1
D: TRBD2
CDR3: CASSRTSGGVPDTQYF
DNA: TGCGCCAGCAGTAGGACTAGCGGGGGGGTCCCGGATACGCAGTATTTT

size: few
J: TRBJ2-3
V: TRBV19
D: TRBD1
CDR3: CASSSWGTGGDTQYF
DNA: TGTGCCAGTAGCAGTTGGGGGACAGGGGGAGATACGCAGTATTTT

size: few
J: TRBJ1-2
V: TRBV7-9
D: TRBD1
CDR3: CASSLVGTGNDYGYTF
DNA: TGTGCCAGCAGCTTAGTGGGGACAGGGAATGACTATGGCTACACCTTC

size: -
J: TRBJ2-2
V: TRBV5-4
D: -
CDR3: CASSGPGRGTGELFF
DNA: TGTGCCAGCAGCGGGCCGGGACGGGGCACCGGGGAGCTGTTTTTT

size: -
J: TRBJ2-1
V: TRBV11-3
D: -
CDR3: CASSTLEGEQFF
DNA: TGTGCCAGCAGCACGCTGGAGGGTGAGCAGTTCTTC

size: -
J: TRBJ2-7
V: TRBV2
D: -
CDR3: CASTPASIREQYF
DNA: TGTGCCAGCACGCCAGCAAGCATCCGCGAGCAGTACTTC

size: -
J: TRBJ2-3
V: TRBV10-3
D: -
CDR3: CAISTGTGMDTQYF
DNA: TGTGCCATCAGTACTGGCACAGGTATGGATACGCAGTATTTT

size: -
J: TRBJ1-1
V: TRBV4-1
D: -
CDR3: CASRQGVGRGKSEAFF
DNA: TGCGCCAGCAGACAAGGGGTGGGCAGGGGAAAGAGTGAAGCTTTCTTT

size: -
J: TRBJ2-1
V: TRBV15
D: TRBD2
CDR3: CATSREGGGVYLSSYNEQFF
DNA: TGTGCCACCAGCAGAGAAGGCGGGGGGGTTTACCTGAGCTCCTACAATGAGCAGTTCTTC

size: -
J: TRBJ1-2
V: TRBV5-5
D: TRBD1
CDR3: CASSPDVRGNYGYTF
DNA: TGTGCCAGCAGCCCCGACGTCAGGGGGAACTATGGCTACACCTTC

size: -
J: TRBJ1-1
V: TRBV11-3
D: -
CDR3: CASNSFGGTEAFF
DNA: TGTGCCAGCAACTCCTTCGGGGGGACTGAAGCTTTCTTT

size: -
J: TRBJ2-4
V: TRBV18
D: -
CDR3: CASSPGTAKNIQYF
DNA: TGTGCCAGCTCACCAGGTACAGCCAAAAACATTCAGTACTTC

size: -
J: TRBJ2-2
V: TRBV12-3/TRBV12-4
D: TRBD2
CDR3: CASSRARTSGAGELFF
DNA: TGTGCCAGCAGTCGGGCCCGGACTAGCGGCGCCGGGGAGCTGTTTTTT

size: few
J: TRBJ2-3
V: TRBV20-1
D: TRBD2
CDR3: CSARRGGIVADTQYF
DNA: TGCAGTGCTAGGCGCGGGGGGATCGTGGCAGATACGCAGTATTTT

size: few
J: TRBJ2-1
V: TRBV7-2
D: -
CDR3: CASRLDGGREVGNEQFF
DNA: TGTGCCAGCAGACTTGATGGGGGCAGGGAAGTAGGCAATGAGCAGTTCTTC

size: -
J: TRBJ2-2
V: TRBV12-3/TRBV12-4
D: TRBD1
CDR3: CASSSPGTGGQTGELFF
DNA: TGTGCCAGCAGTTCCCCCGGGACAGGGGGCCAGACCGGGGAGCTGTTTTTT

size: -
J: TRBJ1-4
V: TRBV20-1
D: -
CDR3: CSARSTGYTTNEKLFF
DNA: TGCAGTGCTAGGTCTACGGGTTATACAACTAATGAAAAACTGTTTTTT

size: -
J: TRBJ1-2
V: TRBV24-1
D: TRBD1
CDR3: CATSDDRAGYTF
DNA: TGTGCCACCAGTGACGACAGGGCTGGCTACACCTTC

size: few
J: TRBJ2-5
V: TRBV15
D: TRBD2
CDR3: CATSISGGRGETQYF
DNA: TGTGCCACCAGCATAAGCGGGGGGCGAGGAGAGACCCAGTACTTC

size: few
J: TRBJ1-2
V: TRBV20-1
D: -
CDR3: CSARITSGVRAGNYGYTF
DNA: TGCAGTGCTAGAATCACCTCCGGGGTGAGGGCGGGTAACTATGGCTACACCTTC

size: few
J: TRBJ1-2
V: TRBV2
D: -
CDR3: CASSEGRRGYTF
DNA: TGTGCCAGCAGTGAGGGACGGCGCGGCTACACCTTC

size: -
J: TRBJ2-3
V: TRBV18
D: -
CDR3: CASSPGTKRTDTQYF
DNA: TGTGCCAGCTCCCCGGGGACCAAGAGAACAGATACGCAGTATTTT

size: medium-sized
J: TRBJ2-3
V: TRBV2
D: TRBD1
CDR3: CASRKGAASTDTQYF
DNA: TGTGCCAGCAGGAAGGGGGCTGCTAGCACAGATACGCAGTATTTT

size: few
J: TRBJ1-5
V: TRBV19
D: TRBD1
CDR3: CASSLRQGASSNQPQHF
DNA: TGTGCCAGTAGTCTTCGACAGGGGGCCTCGAGCAATCAGCCCCAGCATTTT

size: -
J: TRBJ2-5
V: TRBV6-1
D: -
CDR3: CASSPAGKETQYF
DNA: TGTGCCAGCAGCCCGGCAGGGAAAGAGACCCAGTACTTC

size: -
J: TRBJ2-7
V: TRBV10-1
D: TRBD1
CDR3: CASRMPGQGGAKFYEQYF
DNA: TGCGCCAGCAGGATGCCGGGACAGGGTGGGGCAAAGTTCTACGAGCAGTACTTC

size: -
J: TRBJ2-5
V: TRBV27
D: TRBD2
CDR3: CASSPMGTGGLETQYF
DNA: TGTGCCAGCAGCCCAATGGGGACGGGGGGGCTTGAGACCCAGTACTTC

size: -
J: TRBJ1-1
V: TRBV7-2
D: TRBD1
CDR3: CASSLQGADTEAFF
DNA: TGTGCCAGCAGCTTACAGGGGGCGGACACTGAAGCTTTCTTT

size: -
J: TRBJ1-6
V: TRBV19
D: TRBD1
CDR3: CASSSDRTGSSPLHF
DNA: TGTGCCAGTAGTAGCGACAGGACAGGGTCTTCCCCCCTCCACTTT

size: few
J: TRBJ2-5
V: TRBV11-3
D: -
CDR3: CASSYSRIQETQYF
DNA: TGTGCCAGCAGCTACTCACGGATTCAAGAGACCCAGTACTTC

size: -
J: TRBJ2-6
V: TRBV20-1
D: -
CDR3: CSATPGSSGANVLTF
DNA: TGCAGTGCTACCCCGGGGAGCTCTGGGGCCAACGTCCTGACTTTC

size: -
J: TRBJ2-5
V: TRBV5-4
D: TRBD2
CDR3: CASSLGSGVAQETQYF
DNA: TGTGCCAGCAGCTTGGGGAGCGGGGTCGCCCAAGAGACCCAGTACTTC

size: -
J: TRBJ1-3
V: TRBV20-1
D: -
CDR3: CSARERAGNTIYF
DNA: TGCAGTGCTAGAGAGCGGGCTGGAAACACCATATATTTT

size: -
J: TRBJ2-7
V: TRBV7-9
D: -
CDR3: CASSLGRLEQYF
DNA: TGTGCCAGCAGCTTAGGCCGGCTCGAGCAGTACTTC

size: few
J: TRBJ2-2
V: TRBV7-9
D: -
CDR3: CASSLEGGEAKKNTGELFF
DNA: TGTGCCAGCAGCTTAGAAGGGGGGGAAGCGAAAAAAAACACCGGGGAGCTGTTTTTT

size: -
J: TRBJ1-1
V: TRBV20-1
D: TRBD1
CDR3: CSARDPRQGYTEAFF
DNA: TGCAGTGCTAGAGACCCGAGACAGGGGTACACTGAAGCTTTCTTT

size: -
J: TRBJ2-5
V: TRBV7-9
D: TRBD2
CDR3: CASSPRGGRETQYF
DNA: TGTGCCAGCAGCCCCCGCGGCGGGAGGGAGACCCAGTACTTC

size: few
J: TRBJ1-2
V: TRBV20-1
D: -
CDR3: CSARDFGETNYGYTF
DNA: TGCAGTGCTAGAGATTTCGGGGAGACCAACTATGGCTACACCTTC

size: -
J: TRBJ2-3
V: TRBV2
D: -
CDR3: CASSRIPGLGTDTQYF
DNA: TGTGCCAGCAGTCGCATCCCCGGGCTTGGCACAGATACGCAGTATTTT

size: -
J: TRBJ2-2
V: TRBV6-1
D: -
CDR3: CASRAQAFNTGELFF
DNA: TGTGCCAGCAGAGCACAGGCGTTTAACACCGGGGAGCTGTTTTTT

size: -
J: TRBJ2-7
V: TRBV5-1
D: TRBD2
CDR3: CASSLAGGSYEQYF
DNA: TGCGCCAGCAGCTTGGCGGGGGGGTCCTACGAGCAGTACTTC

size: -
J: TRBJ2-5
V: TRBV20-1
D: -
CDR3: CSAPLAGETQYF
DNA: TGCAGTGCCCCCCTCGCTGGGGAGACCCAGTACTTC

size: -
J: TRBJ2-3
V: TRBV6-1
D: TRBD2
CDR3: CASSSSPRGGPDTQYF
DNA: TGTGCCAGCAGCTCGAGCCCGCGGGGGGGCCCAGATACGCAGTATTTT